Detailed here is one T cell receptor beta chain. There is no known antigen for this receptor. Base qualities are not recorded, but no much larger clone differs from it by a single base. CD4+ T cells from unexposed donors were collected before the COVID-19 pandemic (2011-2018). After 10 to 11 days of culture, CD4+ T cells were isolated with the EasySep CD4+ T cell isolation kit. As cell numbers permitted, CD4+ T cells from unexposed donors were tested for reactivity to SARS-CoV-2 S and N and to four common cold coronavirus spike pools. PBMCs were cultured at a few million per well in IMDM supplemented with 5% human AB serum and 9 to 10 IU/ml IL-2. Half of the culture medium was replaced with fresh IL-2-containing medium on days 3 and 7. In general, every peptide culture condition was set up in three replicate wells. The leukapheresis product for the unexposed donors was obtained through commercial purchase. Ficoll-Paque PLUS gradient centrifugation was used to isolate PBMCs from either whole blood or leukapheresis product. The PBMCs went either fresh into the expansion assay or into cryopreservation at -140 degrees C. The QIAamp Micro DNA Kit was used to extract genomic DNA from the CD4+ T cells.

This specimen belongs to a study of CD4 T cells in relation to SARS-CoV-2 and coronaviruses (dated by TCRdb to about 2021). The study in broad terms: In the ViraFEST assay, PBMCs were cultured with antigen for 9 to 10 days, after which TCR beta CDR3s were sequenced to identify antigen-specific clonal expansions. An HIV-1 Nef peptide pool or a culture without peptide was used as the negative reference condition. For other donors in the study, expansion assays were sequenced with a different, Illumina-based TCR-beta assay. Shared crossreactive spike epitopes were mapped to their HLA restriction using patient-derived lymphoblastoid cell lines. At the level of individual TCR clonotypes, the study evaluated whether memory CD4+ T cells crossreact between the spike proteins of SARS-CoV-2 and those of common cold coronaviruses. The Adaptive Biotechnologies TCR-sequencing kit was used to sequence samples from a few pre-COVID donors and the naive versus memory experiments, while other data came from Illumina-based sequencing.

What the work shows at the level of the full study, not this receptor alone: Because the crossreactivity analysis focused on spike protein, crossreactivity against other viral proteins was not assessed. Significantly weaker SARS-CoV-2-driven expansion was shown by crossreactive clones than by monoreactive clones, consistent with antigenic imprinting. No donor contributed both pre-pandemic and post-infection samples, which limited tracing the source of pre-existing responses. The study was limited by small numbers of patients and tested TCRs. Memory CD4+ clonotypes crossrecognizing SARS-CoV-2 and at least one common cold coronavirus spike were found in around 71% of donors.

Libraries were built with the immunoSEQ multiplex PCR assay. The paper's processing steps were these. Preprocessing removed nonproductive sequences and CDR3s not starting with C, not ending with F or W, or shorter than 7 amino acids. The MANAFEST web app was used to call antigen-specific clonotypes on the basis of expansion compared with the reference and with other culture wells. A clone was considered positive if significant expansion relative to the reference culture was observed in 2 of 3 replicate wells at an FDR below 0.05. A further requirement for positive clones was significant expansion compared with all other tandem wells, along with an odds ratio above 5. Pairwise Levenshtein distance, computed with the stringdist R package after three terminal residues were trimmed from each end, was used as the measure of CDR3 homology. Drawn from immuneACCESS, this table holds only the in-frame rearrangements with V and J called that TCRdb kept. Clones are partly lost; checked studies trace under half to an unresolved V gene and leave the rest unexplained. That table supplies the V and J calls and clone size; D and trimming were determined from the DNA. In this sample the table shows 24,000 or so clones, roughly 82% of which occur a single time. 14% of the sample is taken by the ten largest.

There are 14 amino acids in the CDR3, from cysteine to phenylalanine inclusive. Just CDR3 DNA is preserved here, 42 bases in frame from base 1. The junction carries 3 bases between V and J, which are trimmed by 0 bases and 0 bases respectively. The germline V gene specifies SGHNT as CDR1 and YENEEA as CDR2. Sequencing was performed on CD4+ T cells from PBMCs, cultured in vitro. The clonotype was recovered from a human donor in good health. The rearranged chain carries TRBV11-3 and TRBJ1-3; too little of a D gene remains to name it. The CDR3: CASSLDGSGNTIYF. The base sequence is TGTGCCAGCAGCTTAGATGGCTCTGGAAACACCATATATTTT.